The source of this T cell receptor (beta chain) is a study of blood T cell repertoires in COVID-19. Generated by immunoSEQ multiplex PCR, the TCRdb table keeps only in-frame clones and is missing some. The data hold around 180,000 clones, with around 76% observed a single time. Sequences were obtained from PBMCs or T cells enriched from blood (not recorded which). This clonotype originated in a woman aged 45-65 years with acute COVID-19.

This CDR3 is CASSAGLGNTEAFF. For the CDR3, the DNA is TGCGCCAGCAGCGCGGGACTCGGGAACACTGAAGCTTTCTTT. The chain recombines TRBV5-1 with TRBJ1-1; D perhaps matches TRBD1 (5 bases). The CDR3 has 14 residues. Between the trimmed V and J ends, which lost 4 bases and 1 base, there was a span of 11 bases. CDR1 and CDR2 from the germline V gene are SGHRS and YFSETQ.